Listed below are T cell receptor beta chains from one sample, sequenced in a study of blood T cell repertoires in COVID-19. Only in-frame clones appear in the TCRdb table, and some are missing; sequencing was by immunoSEQ multiplex PCR. Here the sample spans hundreds of thousands of clones, roughly 90% being singletons. The sequenced material came from peripheral blood. These receptors all come from a woman aged 25-40 years with active or convalescent COVID-19. The CDR3 runs from the conserved cysteine through the conserved F or W. The D gene is left open where the match is weak. Some rows mark clone size as missing; the rest say once, few, many or name a class of expanded clone.

>.|TRBV3-1/TRBV3-2|.|TRBJ2-7
CASSRGGAIYEQYF
TGTGCCAGCAGCCGGGGGGGGGCGATCTACGAGCAGTACTTC
>.|TRBV5-4|.|TRBJ2-2
CASWAPETGELFF
TGTGCCAGTTGGGCACCAGAGACCGGGGAGCTGTTTTTT
>.|TRBV6-5|.|TRBJ1-2
CASRPTPNPYGYTF
TGTGCCAGCAGACCAACACCCAACCCTTATGGCTACACCTTC
>.|TRBV5-4|.|TRBJ1-1
CASSFGDNTEAFF
TGTGCCAGCAGCTTCGGGGATAACACTGAAGCTTTCTTT
>.|TRBV27|.|TRBJ1-1
CASSLRREGDTEAFF
TGTGCCAGCAGTTTAAGGAGGGAAGGGGACACTGAAGCTTTCTTT
>.|TRBV6-2/TRBV6-3|.|TRBJ1-1
CASSYEKFMNTEAFF
TGTGCCAGCAGTTATGAGAAATTCATGAACACTGAAGCTTTCTTT
>.|TRBV2|TRBD1|TRBJ1-2
CASTLGQRMGGYTF
TGTGCCAGCACTTTGGGACAGCGGATGGGAGGCTACACCTTC
>once|TRBV7-2|TRBD2|TRBJ2-7
CASSSSGIPYEQYF
TGTGCCAGCAGCTCTAGCGGGATCCCCTACGAGCAGTACTTC
>.|TRBV20-1|TRBD1|TRBJ1-1
CSADRGTEAFF
TGCAGTGCAGACAGGGGAACTGAAGCTTTCTTT
>.|TRBV19|TRBD1|TRBJ2-7
CASQKGQGPYEQYF
TGTGCCAGTCAGAAGGGACAGGGCCCCTACGAGCAGTACTTC
>.|TRBV5-6|.|TRBJ2-5
CASSSGTLEVGETQYF
TGTGCCAGCAGCTCGGGGACTCTAGAGGTGGGGGAGACCCAGTACTTC
>.|TRBV12-3/TRBV12-4|.|TRBJ2-7
CASSQWYEQYF
TGTGCCAGCAGCCAGTGGTACGAGCAGTACTTC
>.|TRBV3-1/TRBV3-2|.|TRBJ1-1
CASSREVPRGEAFF
TGTGCCAGCAGCCGAGAGGTCCCGAGGGGGGAAGCTTTCTTT
>.|TRBV6-4|.|TRBJ2-3
CASSFIDTDTQYF
TGTGCCAGCAGTTTTATAGATACAGATACGCAGTATTTT
>few|TRBV19|.|TRBJ2-3
CASSRGLRTDTQYF
TGTGCCAGTAGTAGGGGCCTACGCACAGATACGCAGTATTTT
>once|TRBV30|.|TRBJ1-1
CAWSAAGPEAFF
TGTGCCTGGAGTGCGGCGGGGCCTGAAGCTTTCTTT
>.|TRBV5-1|.|TRBJ1-3
CASSPAGNTIYF
TGCGCCAGCAGTCCAGCTGGAAACACCATATATTTT